The present T cell receptor (beta chain) was sequenced within a study of OX40 agonist ivuxolimab in advanced cancers. The overall study: Ivuxolimab was delivered to patients intravenously every 2 weeks at doses spanning 0.01 to 10 mg/kg. Partial responses were observed in three patients, of whom one had hepatocellular carcinoma and two had cutaneous melanoma.

As for this clone: Antigen specificity is unknown.

Assay: immunoSEQ multiplex PCR; the TCRdb copy retains only in-frame clones and omits some. The repertoire consists of 40,000 or so clones, with 60% to 80% occurring once and the leading ten covering under 25%. J lost 7 bases, V lost 1 base, and 7 bases had no gene match. This CDR3 spans 14 amino acids. Germline values: CDR1 SGHRS, CDR2 YFSETQ. Whole-study findings and limits: Some patients without response likewise showed low normalized clonal expansion.

The receptor's source is an adult with an advanced solid tumor such as melanoma, head and neck, liver or kidney cancer. This chain connects TRBV5-1 to TRBJ2-7, with 8 positions matching TRBD2. The specimen comprised CD4+ or CD8+ T cells sorted from blood, sampled in a trial of the OX40 agonist ivuxolimab. The CDR3 region is CASSLSGGMSEQYF. The CDR3 DNA reads TGCGCCAGCAGCTTGAGCGGGGGAATGTCGGAGCAGTACTTC.